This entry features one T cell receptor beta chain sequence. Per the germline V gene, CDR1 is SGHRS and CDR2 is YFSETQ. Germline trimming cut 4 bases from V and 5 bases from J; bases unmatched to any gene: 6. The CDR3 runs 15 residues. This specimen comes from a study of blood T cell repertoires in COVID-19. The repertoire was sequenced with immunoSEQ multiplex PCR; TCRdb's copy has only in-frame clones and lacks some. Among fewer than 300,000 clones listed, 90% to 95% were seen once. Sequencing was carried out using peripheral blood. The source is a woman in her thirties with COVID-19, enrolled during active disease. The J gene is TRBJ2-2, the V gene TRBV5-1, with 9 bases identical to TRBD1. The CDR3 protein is CASSNWDRATGELFF. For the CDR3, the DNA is TGCGCCAGCAGCAACTGGGACAGGGCAACCGGGGAGCTGTTTTTT.